Below are 22 T cell receptor beta chains sequenced from a single sample in a study of shared clonotypes between healthy human individuals. The protocol was immunoSEQ multiplex PCR, while the TCRdb copy is restricted to in-frame clones and leaves out a portion. The data hold around 2,000,000 clones, with about 93% observed a single time. CD45RO-negative, CCR7-positively selected cells formed the naive CD8 fraction, excluding terminally differentiated effector memory CD45RA+ cells. Sequenced material: naive CD8+ T cells from PBMCs. The source of these receptors is a man aged 18-30 years in good health. Some clones in this sample may be carry-over from other donors' samples.

The chain employs TRBV7-8 and TRBJ2-5; no clear D gene. The V end was cut by 1 base, the J end by 5 bases, with 11 bases between. Germline CDR1 SGHVS, CDR2 FQNEAQ. This CDR3 contains 14 residues. CDR3 DNA: TGTGCCAGCAGCTTAGGTTCCTGGTATGAGACCCAGTACTTC. Its protein is CASSLGSWYETQYF.

This sequence joins TRBV6-1 and TRBJ2-7; D is ambiguous. The germline V gene has CDR1 MNHNS and CDR2 SASEGT. The CDR3 runs to 15 residues. Trimming stripped 3 bases from V and 5 bases from J, with 17 bases between. CDR3 nucleotides: TGTGCCAGCAGTGACCGGACGGTCCTCTTTGACGAGCAGTACTTC. Encoded protein: CASSDRTVLFDEQYF.

The V gene is TRBV29-1, the J gene TRBJ2-3, with TRBD2 matching over 8 bases. Germline V gene lookup returns CDR1 SQVTM and CDR2 ANQGSEA. After removal of 3 bases from V and 3 bases from J, the junction contained 11 bases not matched to a gene. CDR3 length equals 16 residues. The CDR3 DNA reads TGCAGCGTTGATTCCCCGGGCAGCGGGGGAACAGATACGCAGTATTTT. Its translation: CSVDSPGSGGTDTQYF.

Here the CDR3 reads CASSPRDRGEIGTEAFF. The CDR3 DNA is TGTGCCAGCTCACCACGGGACAGGGGGGAAATCGGCACTGAAGCTTTCTTT. The chain has TRBV18 and TRBJ1-1; 11 bases agree with TRBD1. In germline, CDR1 is KGHSH, CDR2 LQKENI. This CDR3 has 17 amino acids. The trim removed 1 base at V and 4 bases at J, leaving 8 bases unmatched.

This clone was detected only once. The chain carries TRBV4-2 and TRBJ2-7; 9 nucleotides align to TRBD1. The junction had 8 bases not matched to a gene; V was cut back by 4 bases and J by 1 base. This CDR3 is built from 16 residues. The germline V gene encodes CDR1 LGHNA and CDR2 YNFKEQ. This CDR3 reads CASSPVGTGSSYEQYF. DNA for the CDR3: TGTGCCAGCAGCCCCGTTGGGACAGGGTCATCCTACGAGCAGTACTTC.

Notes on this clone: Other DNA sequences of this sample code for an identical CDR3. The rearrangement joins TRBV7-2 to TRBJ2-7; 8 bases line up with TRBD1. V lost 1 base to trimming and J lost 5 bases; unmatched junction nucleotides: 7. CDR1 is SGHTA and CDR2 is FQGNSA in the germline V gene. The CDR3 sequence is 15 residues long. The CDR3 loop is CASSLVAGGFHEQYF. In nucleotides, the CDR3 is TGTGCCAGCAGCTTAGTAGCAGGGGGCTTCCACGAGCAGTACTTC.

The chain recombines TRBV4-1 with TRBJ1-4; 10 positions match TRBD1. CDR1 and CDR2 from the germline V gene are MGHRA and YSYEKL. V was clipped by 2 bases and J by 14 bases; unmatched bases: 8. The CDR3 contains 14 residues. The CDR3 bases are TGCGCCAGCAGCCAATTAGACAGGGGGCTTTTTCTGTTTTTT. Protein: CASSQLDRGLFLFF.

This sequence joins TRBV30 and TRBJ2-5; perhaps TRBD1 as D (6 bases). Near its end, the DNA agrees better with TRBJ2-7, so the J call may be wrong. This CDR3 has 11 amino acids. Germline V CDR1 and CDR2: GTSNPN, SVGIG (reference sequence). The CDR3 nucleotides read TGTGCCTGGATACAGGGTCACGAGCAGTACTTC. This encodes CAWIQGHEQYF.

The CDR3 region has the DNA TGTGCCCCAGAGGGGGCCGGGGAGCTGTTTTTT. Translation: CAPEGAGELFF. The chain has TRBV7-9 and TRBJ2-2; possible D gene TRBD1, 6 bases. V was pared by 11 bases and J by 6 bases, with 10 bases between. The CDR3 is 11 residues long. Germline V CDR1 and CDR2: SEHNR, FQNEAQ (reference sequence).

This clone was detected only once. The chain employs TRBV10-2 and TRBJ2-1; 9 positions agree with TRBD2. The CDR3 sequence is 15 residues long. CDR1 is WSHSY, CDR2 SAAADI, per germline. Losses at the gene ends were 3 bases for V and 2 bases for J; bases not matched to a gene: 2. The CDR3 DNA reads TGCGCCAGCAGTGAAGCTAGCGGGGCCTACAATGAGCAGTTCTTC. The encoded protein is CASSEASGAYNEQFF.

This clone was observed a few times. CDR3 in DNA: TGTGCCGCACGAACGGGGGGGACTGAAGCTTTCTTT. Translation gives CAARTGGTEAFF. The V and J genes are TRBV19 and TRBJ1-1; tentative D call: TRBD1 (5 bases). V was cut by 11 bases and J by 5 bases, with 15 bases left in between. CDR3 length: 12 amino acids. Germline CDR1 LNHDA, CDR2 SQIVND (reference sequence).

This chain links TRBV10-3 with TRBJ2-1; TRBD2 matches 8 bases. The CDR3 loop spans 15 amino acids. Germline V gene sequence: CDR1 ENHRY, CDR2 SYGVKD. The junction had 11 bases not matched to a gene; V was cut back by 6 bases and J by 7 bases. The CDR3 region has the DNA TGTGCCATCAGCCCCTCAGCGGGAGACAGGAATGAGCAGTTCTTC. It codes for CAISPSAGDRNEQFF.

This chain links TRBV27 with TRBJ1-1; maybe TRBD1 (6 bases). Trimming shortened V by 3 bases and J by 5 bases, and 19 bases separated the two germline ends. The CDR3 has 16 residues. Looked up from germline, CDR1 is MNHEY and CDR2 is SMNVEV (reference sequence). The CDR3: CASSFGGGTGITEAFF. DNA of the CDR3: TGTGCCAGCAGTTTTGGGGGGGGAACAGGGATTACTGAAGCTTTCTTT.

As to this clone: Other DNA sequences in this specimen translate into the identical CDR3. J is TRBJ2-2 and V is TRBV9; a weak D match, TRBD2 (5 bases). The CDR3 is 13 amino acids. From germline, CDR1 is SGDLS and CDR2 YYNGEE. The V end was cut by 0 bases, the J end by 6 bases, with 6 bases between. CDR3 nucleotides: TGTGCCAGCAGCGTAGGCGGGTCCGGGGAGCTGTTTTTT. Translation: CASSVGGSGELFF.

This chain links TRBV6-6 with TRBJ2-3; the D gene is possibly TRBD2 (5 bases). Germline V lookup: CDR1 MNHNY, CDR2 SVGAGI (reference sequence). V lost 6 bases to trimming and J lost 0 bases, with 16 bases between them. This CDR3 contains 16 residues. The chain's CDR3 is CASSSLQRESTDTQYF. The DNA of the CDR3 is TGTGCCAGCAGCTCTCTCCAGAGGGAAAGCACAGATACGCAGTATTTT.

The V and J genes are TRBV30 and TRBJ2-3; 7 positions agree with TRBD1. J lost 4 bases, V lost 3 bases, and 7 bases had no gene match. The CDR3 length is 14 residues. CDR1 is GTSNPN, CDR2 SVGIG, per germline (reference sequence). The CDR3 region has the DNA TGTGCCTGGAGCGACAGGGTATTTTCAGATACGCAGTATTTT. Its protein product is CAWSDRVFSDTQYF.

CDR3 residues: CASSQASRGGYGYTF. The DNA of the CDR3 is TGTGCCAGCAGCCAAGCCTCCAGGGGAGGTTATGGCTACACCTTC. The rearrangement links TRBV14 to TRBJ1-2, with TRBD1 as a possible D gene (6 bases). The CDR3 length is 15 residues. Trimming removed 1 base at V and 5 bases at J, with 14 bases between. From germline, CDR1 is SGHDN and CDR2 FVKESK. The full variable domain, its missing parts supplied by reference TRBV14 and TRBJ1-2, is EAGVTQFPSHSVIEKGQTVTLRCDPISGHDNLYWYRRVMGKEIKFLLHFVKESKQDESGMPNNRFLAERTGGTYSTLKVQPAELEDSGVYFCASSQASRGGYGYTFGSGTRLTVV.

The CDR3 protein is CASSALVDTEAFF. In nucleotides, the CDR3 is TGTGCCAGCAGCGCCTTGGTTGACACTGAAGCTTTCTTT. The rearrangement joins TRBV5-8 to TRBJ1-1; the D is unclear. The V end was cut by 4 bases, the J end by 3 bases, with 10 bases between. The CDR3 spans 13 residues. Germline V CDR1 and CDR2: SGHTS, YDEGEE.

The V call is TRBV19, the J call TRBJ2-1, with D unresolved. The CDR3 is made up of 13 amino acids. CDR1 LNHDA and CDR2 SQIVND come from the germline V gene (reference sequence). V was trimmed by 3 bases and J by 8 bases, leaving 11 bases between them. CDR3 loop: CASSMANTDEQFF. The CDR3 DNA is TGTGCCAGTAGTATGGCCAATACGGATGAGCAGTTCTTC.

The genes are TRBV28 and TRBJ2-7, with a possible D match to TRBD1 (5 bases). Germline lookup yields CDR1 MDHEN and CDR2 SYDVKM. The CDR3 has 15 residues. V was trimmed by 1 base and J by 2 bases, leaving 12 bases between them. CDR3 bases: TGTGCCAGCAGTTTATCGGCAGGGCGAACCTACGAGCAGTACTTC. This translates into CASSLSAGRTYEQYF.

V is TRBV4-2 and J is TRBJ1-1; D is possibly TRBD1 (5 bases). Trimming removed 1 base at V and 0 bases at J, with 12 bases between. Germline values: CDR1 LGHNA, CDR2 YNFKEQ. CDR3 length: 16 residues. The CDR3 DNA reads as TGTGCCAGCAGCCAAGGGGCGGGACTCCTGAACACTGAAGCTTTCTTT. Protein: CASSQGAGLLNTEAFF.

This clone was detected only once. The sample has other DNA sequences that encode this CDR3 too. The rearrangement uses TRBV6-5 and TRBJ2-7; no clear D. Trimming took off 0 bases at V and 0 bases at J, with 9 bases between the two ends. Germline CDR1 is MNHEY and CDR2 is SVGAGI. The CDR3 spans 15 residues. CDR3 in amino acids: CASSYSGGSSYEQYF. The CDR3 coding sequence is TGTGCCAGCAGTTACTCTGGCGGAAGCTCCTACGAGCAGTACTTC.